The entry below gives a single T cell receptor beta chain sequence along with its context. The V and J ends lost 2 bases and 4 bases respectively, with 12 bases between them. Germline lookup yields CDR1 LGHNA and CDR2 YNFKEQ. This CDR3 has 16 amino acids. The data derive from a study of blood T cells in healthy people across ages. Together with a sample-barcoded 5' primer, a J-beta primer mix was included in a second PCR lasting about 7 to 12 cycles. TCRdb fed the 5' RACE reads into MiXCR, producing one record per CDR3 protein. The sample includes some 780,000 distinct CDR3 sequences, around three fifths seen only once; the top ten take roughly 25%.

This TCR was recovered from a man in his forties in good health. V usage is TRBV4-2 and J usage is TRBJ2-6; D may correspond to TRBD1 or TRBD2 (6 bases each). The specimen sequenced was blood. The CDR3: CASSQSKGGGANVLTF. As DNA, the CDR3 is TGTGCCAGCAGCCAATCTAAGGGGGGCGGGGCCAACGTCCTGACTTTC.